What follows is one TCR beta chain and its context. This clonotype was picked up a small number of times. The target of this receptor is not known. No qualities accompany the bases; no much larger clone lies one base away. TCR beta repertoires were profiled from peripheral blood of roughly 13 young patients with multiple sclerosis to demonstrate the VDJtools post-analysis software. The multiple sclerosis patients were children and adolescents ranging in age from about 6 to 17 years. The data stem from a study of post-analysis software for immune sequencing data (dated by TCRdb to the mid-2010s). Background for the entire study: Disease courses on record covered relapsing-remitting, secondary progressive and progressive-relapsing multiple sclerosis, though some patients had no subtype annotation. The patient repertoires were compared against approximately eleven previously published healthy control repertoires obtained from donors aged roughly 6 to 28 years. A subset of samples was prepared in parallel using single-end sample barcoding, then pooled and co-amplified after Illumina adapter ligation. What the authors observed across the whole study: Multiple sclerosis patients had significantly lower normalized Chao1 diversity than controls, a result that suggests substantial peripheral T-cell clonal expansion. The multiple sclerosis patient group was slightly younger than the control group. When samples were clustered directly using the F measure, samples prepared in the same batch co-clustered strongly, which prompted a batch-effect correction.

Library prep was done by PCR. These reads were obtained on an Illumina HiSeq 2500. To reduce PCR and sequencing biases, unique molecular identifiers were incorporated into the TCR beta cDNA libraries. Every 1 to 10 million input T cells yielded approximately 500,000 cDNA molecules, meaning each molecule approximated one T cell. Patient libraries were prepared and sequenced with the same protocol used for the earlier healthy control dataset. Within a given batch, samples were prepared together, multiplexed and sequenced on the same HiSeq lane. The original methods were these. Raw barcoded reads were processed with MIGEC, discarding single-read molecular identifier groups before consensus assembly and CDR3 extraction. Clonotype tables were post-analysed with VDJtools, and diversity was normalized by down-sampling all datasets to the smallest sample size. In repertoire overlap clustering, CDR3 amino acid sequences, but not nucleotide sequences, were matched to correct batch-related cross-sample contamination. Using fastp trimming at Q25 and MiXCR clonotype assembly, TCRdb reanalyzed the public sequencing data and kept in-frame beta chains. When rows share a CDR3 protein, they turn into one entry using the most common DNA and genes. The V and J calls come from TCRdb's annotation, not from the publication. This sample holds around 400,000 distinct CDR3 sequences; less than 40% were observed only once. The ten largest clonotypes hold 10% to 15% of the sample.

Sequenced material: blood. This sequence originates from a girl under 18 with multiple sclerosis.

The CDR3 has the sequence CASTPRGGGYTF. The nucleotide sequence is TGTGCCAGCACCCCACGGGGCGGTGGCTACACCTTC. The chain was built from TRBV12-3 or TRBV12-4 and TRBJ1-2; TRBD1 might be the D gene, on 5 matching bases. The CDR3 numbers 12 residues from cysteine through phenylalanine. Only CDR3 DNA is held: 36 bases, read in frame from base 1. V loses 7 bases of germline sequence and J loses 7 bases, and the interval between the two ends is 13 bases.